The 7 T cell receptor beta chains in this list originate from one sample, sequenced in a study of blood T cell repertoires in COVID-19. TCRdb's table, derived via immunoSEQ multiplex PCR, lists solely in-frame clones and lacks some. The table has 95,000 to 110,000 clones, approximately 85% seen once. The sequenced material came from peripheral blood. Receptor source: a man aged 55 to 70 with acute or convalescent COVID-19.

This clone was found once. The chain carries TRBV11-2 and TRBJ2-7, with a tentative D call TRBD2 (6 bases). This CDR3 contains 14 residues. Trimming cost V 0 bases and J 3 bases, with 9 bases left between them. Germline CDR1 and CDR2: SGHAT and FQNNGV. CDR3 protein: CASSLEGSGYEQYF. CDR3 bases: TGTGCCAGCAGCTTAGAGGGTAGCGGCTACGAGCAGTACTTC.

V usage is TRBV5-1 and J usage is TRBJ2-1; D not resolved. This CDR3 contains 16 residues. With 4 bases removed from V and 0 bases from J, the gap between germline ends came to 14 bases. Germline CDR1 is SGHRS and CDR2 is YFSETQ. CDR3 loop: CASSPGRLSSYNEQFF. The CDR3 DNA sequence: TGCGCCAGCAGCCCCGGCAGACTTAGCTCCTACAATGAGCAGTTCTTC.

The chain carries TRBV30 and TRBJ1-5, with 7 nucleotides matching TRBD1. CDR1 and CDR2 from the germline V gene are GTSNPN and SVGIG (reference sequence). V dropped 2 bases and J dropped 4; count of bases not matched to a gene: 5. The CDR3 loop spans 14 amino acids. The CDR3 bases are TGTGCCTGGAGTACAGACAGGGCGAATCAGCCCCAGCATTTT. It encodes CAWSTDRANQPQHF.

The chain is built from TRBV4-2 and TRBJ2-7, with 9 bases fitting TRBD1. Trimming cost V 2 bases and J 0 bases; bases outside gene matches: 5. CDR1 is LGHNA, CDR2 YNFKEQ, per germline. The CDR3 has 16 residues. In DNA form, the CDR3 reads TGTGCCAGCAGCCAAACGGACAGGGGAGGCTCCTACGAGCAGTACTTC. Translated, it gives CASSQTDRGGSYEQYF.

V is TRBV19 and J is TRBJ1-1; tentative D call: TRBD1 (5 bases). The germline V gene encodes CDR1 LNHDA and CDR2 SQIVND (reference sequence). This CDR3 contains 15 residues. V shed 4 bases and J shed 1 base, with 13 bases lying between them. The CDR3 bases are TGTGCCAGTAGTAAAATAGGACATAAGAACACTGAAGCTTTCTTT. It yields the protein CASSKIGHKNTEAFF.

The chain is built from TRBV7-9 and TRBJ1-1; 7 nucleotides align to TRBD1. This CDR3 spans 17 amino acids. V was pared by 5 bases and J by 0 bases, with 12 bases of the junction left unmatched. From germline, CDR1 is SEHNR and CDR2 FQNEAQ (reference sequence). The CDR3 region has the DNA TGTGCCAGCAGCCCCCGAGGAGGGGGCCTGATGAACACTGAAGCTTTCTTT. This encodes CASSPRGGGLMNTEAFF.

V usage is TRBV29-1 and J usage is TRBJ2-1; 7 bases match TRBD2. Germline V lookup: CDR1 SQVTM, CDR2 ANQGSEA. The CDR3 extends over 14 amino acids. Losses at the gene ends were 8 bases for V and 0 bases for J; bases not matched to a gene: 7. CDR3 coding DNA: TGCAGCCATACTAGCGCCTCCTCCTACAATGAGCAGTTCTTC. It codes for CSHTSASSYNEQFF.